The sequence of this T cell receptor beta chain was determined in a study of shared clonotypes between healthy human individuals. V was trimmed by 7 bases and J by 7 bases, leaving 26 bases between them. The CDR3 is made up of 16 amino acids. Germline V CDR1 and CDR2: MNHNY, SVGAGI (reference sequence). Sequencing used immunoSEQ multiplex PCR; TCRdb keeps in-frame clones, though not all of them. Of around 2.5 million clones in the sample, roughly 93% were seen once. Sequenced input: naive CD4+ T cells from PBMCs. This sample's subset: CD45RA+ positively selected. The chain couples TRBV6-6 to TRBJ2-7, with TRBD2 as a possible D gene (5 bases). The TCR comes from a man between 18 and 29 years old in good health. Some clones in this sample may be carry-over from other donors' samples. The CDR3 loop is CASTNGRGQTVGEQYF. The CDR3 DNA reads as TGTGCCAGCACCAACGGTCGGGGTCAGACTGTGGGGGAGCAGTACTTC.